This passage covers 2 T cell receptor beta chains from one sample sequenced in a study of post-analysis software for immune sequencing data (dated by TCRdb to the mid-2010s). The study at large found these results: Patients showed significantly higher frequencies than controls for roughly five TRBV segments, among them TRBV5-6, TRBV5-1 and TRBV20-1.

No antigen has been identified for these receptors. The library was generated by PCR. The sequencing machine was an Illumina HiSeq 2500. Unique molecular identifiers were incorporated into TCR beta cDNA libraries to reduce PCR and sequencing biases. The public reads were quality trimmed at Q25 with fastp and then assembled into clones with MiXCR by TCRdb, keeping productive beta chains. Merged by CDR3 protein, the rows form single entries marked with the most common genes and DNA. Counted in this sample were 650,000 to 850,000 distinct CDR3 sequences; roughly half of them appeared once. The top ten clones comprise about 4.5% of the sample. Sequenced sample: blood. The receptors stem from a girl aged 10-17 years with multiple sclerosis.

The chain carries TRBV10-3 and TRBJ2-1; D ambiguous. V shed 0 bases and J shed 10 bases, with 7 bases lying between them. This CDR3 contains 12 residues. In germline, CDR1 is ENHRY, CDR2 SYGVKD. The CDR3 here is CAISESPVEQFF. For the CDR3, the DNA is TGTGCCATCAGTGAGTCCCCGGTCGAGCAGTTCTTC.

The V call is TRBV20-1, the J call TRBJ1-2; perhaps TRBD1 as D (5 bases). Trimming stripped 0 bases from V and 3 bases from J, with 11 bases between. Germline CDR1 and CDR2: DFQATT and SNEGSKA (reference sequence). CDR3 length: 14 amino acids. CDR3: CSARDRRADYGYTF. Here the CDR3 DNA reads TGCAGTGCTAGAGATCGCAGGGCGGACTATGGCTACACCTTC.